This is a list of T cell receptor beta chains from one sample in a study of control samples from healthy donors and cancer patients. Sequenced by immunoSEQ multiplex PCR; TCRdb stores in-frame clones only, minus some. The profile shows fewer than 70,000 clones, roughly 94% of them singletons. Material for sequencing was blood. The origin of the receptors is a young man in good health. CDR3s include the opening cysteine and the closing phenylalanine or tryptophan. D genes are given only for firm matches. The size entry is marked missing in some rows and otherwise reads once, few, many or a size class.

CDR3aa: CASSLGLAGSTDTQYF
CDR3nt: TGTGCCAGCAGCTTGGGACTAGCGGGGAGCACAGATACGCAGTATTTT
d_gene: TRBD2
v_gene: TRBV7-6
abundance: NA
j_gene: TRBJ2-3

CDR3aa: CAWTSGNEQFF
CDR3nt: TGTGCCTGGACGTCGGGAAATGAGCAGTTCTTC
d_gene: NA
v_gene: TRBV30
abundance: NA
j_gene: TRBJ2-1

CDR3aa: CASSLRGLPNTGELFF
CDR3nt: TGTGCCAGCAGCCTAAGGGGGCTCCCGAACACCGGGGAGCTGTTTTTT
d_gene: TRBD1
v_gene: TRBV7-3
abundance: NA
j_gene: TRBJ2-2

CDR3aa: CAISVPDRPIDGYTF
CDR3nt: TGTGCCATCAGCGTTCCGGACAGGCCGATTGATGGCTACACCTTC
d_gene: TRBD1
v_gene: TRBV10-3
abundance: NA
j_gene: TRBJ1-2

CDR3aa: CASRDGGNEKLFF
CDR3nt: TGTGCCTCCCGGGACGGGGGGAATGAAAAACTGTTTTTT
d_gene: NA
v_gene: TRBV7-9
abundance: NA
j_gene: TRBJ1-4

CDR3aa: CASSLVYSNQPQHF
CDR3nt: TGTGCCAGCAGCTTAGTTTATAGCAATCAGCCCCAGCATTTT
d_gene: NA
v_gene: TRBV7-2
abundance: few
j_gene: TRBJ1-5

CDR3aa: CASSILRGMDGYTF
CDR3nt: TGTGCCAGTAGTATTCTCCGGGGGATGGATGGCTACACCTTC
d_gene: NA
v_gene: TRBV19
abundance: once
j_gene: TRBJ1-2

CDR3aa: CASSLKGRTQGTQYF
CDR3nt: TGTGCCAGTAGTCTCAAGGGCAGGACTCAAGGGACCCAGTACTTC
d_gene: NA
v_gene: TRBV19
abundance: NA
j_gene: TRBJ2-5

CDR3aa: CASSEGTSGSYEQYF
CDR3nt: TGTGCCAGCAGTGAAGGGACTAGCGGCTCCTACGAGCAGTACTTC
d_gene: TRBD2
v_gene: TRBV6-1
abundance: NA
j_gene: TRBJ2-7

CDR3aa: CASSRGRWAHPSYEQYF
CDR3nt: TGTGCCAGTAGTAGGGGACGATGGGCTCACCCCTCCTACGAGCAGTACTTC
d_gene: NA
v_gene: TRBV19
abundance: NA
j_gene: TRBJ2-7

CDR3aa: CAGRLAGATYNEQFF
CDR3nt: TGTGCCGGCAGACTAGCGGGAGCCACCTACAATGAGCAGTTCTTC
d_gene: TRBD2
v_gene: TRBV6-5
abundance: NA
j_gene: TRBJ2-1

CDR3aa: CASSQDGGYNEQFF
CDR3nt: TGTGCCAGCAGCCAAGATGGAGGCTACAATGAGCAGTTCTTC
d_gene: NA
v_gene: TRBV3-1/TRBV3-2
abundance: once
j_gene: TRBJ2-1

CDR3aa: CASSRTGGTEAFF
CDR3nt: TGCGCCAGCAGCAGGACAGGGGGCACTGAAGCTTTCTTT
d_gene: TRBD1
v_gene: TRBV5-1
abundance: once
j_gene: TRBJ1-1

CDR3aa: CASSIGLGQRVSLHF
CDR3nt: TGTGCCAGTAGTATAGGATTGGGACAGCGGGTGTCCCTCCACTTT
d_gene: TRBD1
v_gene: TRBV19
abundance: NA
j_gene: TRBJ1-6

CDR3aa: CASSSGTGSYEQYF
CDR3nt: TGTGCCAGCAGTTCAGGAACAGGGAGCTACGAGCAGTACTTC
d_gene: NA
v_gene: TRBV6-5
abundance: NA
j_gene: TRBJ2-7

CDR3aa: CASSQSVNRGTGNTIYF
CDR3nt: TGCGCCAGCAGCCAATCCGTAAACCGTGGGACAGGTAACACCATATATTTT
d_gene: TRBD1
v_gene: TRBV4-1
abundance: NA
j_gene: TRBJ1-3

CDR3aa: CASSAAEGYYGYTF
CDR3nt: TGTGCCAGCTCAGCGGCGGAGGGGTACTATGGCTACACCTTC
d_gene: NA
v_gene: TRBV18
abundance: NA
j_gene: TRBJ1-2

CDR3aa: CASTVGVYSNQPQHF
CDR3nt: TGTGCCAGCACGGTTGGGGTTTATAGCAATCAGCCCCAGCATTTT
d_gene: NA
v_gene: TRBV6-5
abundance: NA
j_gene: TRBJ1-5

CDR3aa: CASSQDQARGTYEQYF
CDR3nt: TGCGCCAGCAGCCAAGATCAAGCTCGCGGGACCTACGAGCAGTACTTC
d_gene: NA
v_gene: TRBV4-1
abundance: NA
j_gene: TRBJ2-7

CDR3aa: CAWRVIDGYTF
CDR3nt: TGTGCCTGGCGTGTGATAGATGGCTACACCTTC
d_gene: NA
v_gene: TRBV30
abundance: NA
j_gene: TRBJ1-2

CDR3aa: CASSLAGFGNQPQHF
CDR3nt: TGTGCCAGCAGCTTGGCGGGGTTCGGCAATCAGCCCCAGCATTTT
d_gene: NA
v_gene: TRBV5-6
abundance: NA
j_gene: TRBJ1-5

CDR3aa: CASSLGGPGNTIYF
CDR3nt: TGTGCCAGCAGCTTAGGGGGCCCTGGAAACACCATATATTTT
d_gene: NA
v_gene: TRBV7-3
abundance: NA
j_gene: TRBJ1-3

CDR3aa: CASSRVGGETQYF
CDR3nt: TGCGCCAGCAGTCGGGTAGGGGGAGAGACCCAGTACTTC
d_gene: NA
v_gene: TRBV5-1
abundance: NA
j_gene: TRBJ2-5

CDR3aa: CASSGTALDVGYGYTF
CDR3nt: TGTGCCAGCAGTGGGACAGCGCTAGACGTGGGTTATGGCTACACCTTC
d_gene: NA
v_gene: TRBV25-1
abundance: NA
j_gene: TRBJ1-2

CDR3aa: CAISPGTTLAEAFF
CDR3nt: TGTGCCATCAGCCCCGGGACAACGCTTGCTGAAGCTTTCTTT
d_gene: NA
v_gene: TRBV10-3
abundance: NA
j_gene: TRBJ1-1

CDR3aa: CATSTLAGTPHNEQFF
CDR3nt: TGTGCCACCAGCACGCTTGCGGGAACCCCCCACAATGAGCAGTTCTTC
d_gene: NA
v_gene: TRBV15
abundance: NA
j_gene: TRBJ2-1

CDR3aa: CASSPGTYEKLFF
CDR3nt: TGTGCCAGCAGTCCCGGGACGTATGAAAAACTGTTTTTT
d_gene: NA
v_gene: TRBV25-1
abundance: NA
j_gene: TRBJ1-4

CDR3aa: CASSPGEWVEETQYF
CDR3nt: TGTGCCAGCAGCCCAGGCGAATGGGTGGAAGAGACCCAGTACTTC
d_gene: NA
v_gene: TRBV9
abundance: NA
j_gene: TRBJ2-5

CDR3aa: CASSLDLAVSYEQYF
CDR3nt: TGTGCCAGCAGCTTAGATTTGGCGGTATCGTACGAGCAGTACTTC
d_gene: NA
v_gene: TRBV7-9
abundance: NA
j_gene: TRBJ2-7

CDR3aa: CASSEEGRGAFF
CDR3nt: TGTGCCAGCAGTGAAGAGGGACGCGGAGCTTTCTTT
d_gene: NA
v_gene: TRBV25-1
abundance: NA
j_gene: TRBJ1-1

CDR3aa: CASKRETLYNEQFF
CDR3nt: TGTGCCAGTAAGAGGGAGACCCTCTACAATGAGCAGTTCTTC
d_gene: NA
v_gene: TRBV19
abundance: NA
j_gene: TRBJ2-1

CDR3aa: CASNTDLNTEAFF
CDR3nt: TGTGCCAGCAATACAGATCTGAACACTGAAGCTTTCTTT
d_gene: NA
v_gene: TRBV6-5
abundance: NA
j_gene: TRBJ1-1

CDR3aa: CASSFIGAYEQYF
CDR3nt: TGTGCCAGCAGCTTCATAGGGGCCTACGAGCAGTACTTC
d_gene: NA
v_gene: TRBV5-6
abundance: NA
j_gene: TRBJ2-7

CDR3aa: CASSQAVAGVYNEQFF
CDR3nt: TGTGCCAGCAGCCAGGCGGTAGCGGGAGTCTACAATGAGCAGTTCTTC
d_gene: TRBD2
v_gene: TRBV4-2
abundance: NA
j_gene: TRBJ2-1

CDR3aa: CASSFRDEQYF
CDR3nt: TGTGCCAGCAGCTTCAGGGACGAGCAGTACTTC
d_gene: NA
v_gene: TRBV7-9
abundance: NA
j_gene: TRBJ2-7

CDR3aa: CASRYPTGDPNYGYTF
CDR3nt: TGTGCCAGCAGATACCCCACAGGGGACCCCAACTATGGCTACACCTTC
d_gene: TRBD1
v_gene: TRBV2
abundance: NA
j_gene: TRBJ1-2

CDR3aa: CASSAWAGGYTF
CDR3nt: TGTGCCAGCAGCGCCTGGGCGGGTGGCTACACCTTC
d_gene: NA
v_gene: TRBV5-4
abundance: NA
j_gene: TRBJ1-2

CDR3aa: CASSLVTSGAEQYF
CDR3nt: TGTGCCAGCAGCTTGGTGACTAGCGGTGCCGAGCAGTACTTC
d_gene: TRBD2
v_gene: TRBV7-2
abundance: NA
j_gene: TRBJ2-7